The T cell receptor (beta chain) under discussion was sequenced for a study of T cells in Graves' hyperthyroidism and ophthalmopathy. Amplified regions were TCR beta CDR3 sequences from RNA transcripts. RT-PCR in the first round (using the HTBI primer set) targeted the TCR CDR3. MiXCR, run by TCRdb on the multiplex PCR reads, gives a single entry per CDR3 protein. The data hold 500,000 to 550,000 distinct CDR3 sequences, with just under 20% observed a single time. Trimming took off 2 bases at V and 3 bases at J, with 14 bases between the two ends. Germline V gene lookup returns CDR1 SNHLY and CDR2 FYNNEI. The CDR3 extends over 16 amino acids.

The V call is TRBV2, the J call TRBJ1-5, with a tentative D call TRBD1 (6 bases). Sample: blood. This receptor was taken from a man between 35 and 55 years old with Graves' ophthalmopathy. In nucleotides, the CDR3 is TGTGCCAGCAGTGAACAGGCTACAGGGAACAATCAGCCCCAGCATTTT. Its translation is CASSEQATGNNQPQHF. The full variable domain, completed using reference TRBV2 and TRBJ1-5, is EPEVTQTPSHQVTQMGQEVILRCVPISNHLYFYWYRQILGQKVEFLVSFYNNEISEKSEIFDDQFSVERPDGSNFTLKIRSTKLEDSAMYFCASSEQATGNNQPQHFGDGTRLSIL.